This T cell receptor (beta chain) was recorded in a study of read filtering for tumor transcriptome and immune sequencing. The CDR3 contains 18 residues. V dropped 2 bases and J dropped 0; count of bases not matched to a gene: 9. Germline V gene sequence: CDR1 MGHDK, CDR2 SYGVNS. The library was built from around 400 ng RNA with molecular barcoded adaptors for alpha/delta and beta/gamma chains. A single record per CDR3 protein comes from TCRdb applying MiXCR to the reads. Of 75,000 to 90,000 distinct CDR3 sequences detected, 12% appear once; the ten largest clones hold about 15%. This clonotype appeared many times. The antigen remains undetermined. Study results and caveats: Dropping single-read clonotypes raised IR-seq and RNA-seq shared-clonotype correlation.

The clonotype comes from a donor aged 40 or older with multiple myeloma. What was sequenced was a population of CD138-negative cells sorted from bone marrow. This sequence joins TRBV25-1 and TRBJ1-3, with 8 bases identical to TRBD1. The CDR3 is CASSEEGQAENSGNTIYF. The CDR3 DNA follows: TGTGCCAGCAGTGAAGAGGGACAGGCGGAGAACTCTGGAAACACCATATATTTT.